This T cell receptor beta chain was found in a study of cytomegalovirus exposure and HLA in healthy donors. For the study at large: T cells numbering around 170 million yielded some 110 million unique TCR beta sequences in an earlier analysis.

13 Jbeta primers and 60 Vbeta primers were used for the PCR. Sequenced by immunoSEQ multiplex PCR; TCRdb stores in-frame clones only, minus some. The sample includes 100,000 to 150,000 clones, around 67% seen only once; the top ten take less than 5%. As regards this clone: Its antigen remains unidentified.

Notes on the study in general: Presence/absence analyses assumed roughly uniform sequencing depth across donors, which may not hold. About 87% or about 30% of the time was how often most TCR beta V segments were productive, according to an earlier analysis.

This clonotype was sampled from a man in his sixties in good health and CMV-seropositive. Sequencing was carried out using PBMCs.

The CDR3 bases are TGTGCCAGGGAGACTAGGGGTCAAGAGACCCAGTACTTC. Translated: CARETRGQETQYF. The V call is TRBV2, the J call TRBJ2-5; D is possibly TRBD2 (6 bases). The CDR3 totals 13 residues. Germline V gene sequence: CDR1 SNHLY, CDR2 FYNNEI. Trimming left V 9 bases short and J 2 bases short, with 13 bases between.